One sample yielded the 30 T cell receptor beta chains listed below, sequenced in a study of response to subunit inactivated influenza vaccine. MiXCR was run by TCRdb on the RT-PCR reads, yielding one entry per CDR3 protein. The data hold approximately 500,000 distinct CDR3 sequences, with around 13% observed a single time. This material consisted of PBMCs from blood, taken roughly 45 days after vaccination. The receptors stem from a man between 45 and 60 years old who received an inactivated influenza vaccine.

In its sample, this clonotype was seen a few times. This chain uses TRBV6-2 or TRBV6-3 with TRBJ1-5; D is perhaps TRBD1 (5 bases). Germline-derived CDR1 and CDR2 are MNHEY and SVGEGT. CDR3 size: 15 residues. With 8 bases removed from V and 6 bases from J, the gap between germline ends came to 20 bases. The CDR3 DNA follows: TGTGCCAGCGCCCCCTCGGGGCGCTGGGGTCAGCCCCAGCATTTT. It specifies CASAPSGRWGQPQHF.

This clonotype was counted ten times or more. CDR3 in amino acids: CSALTGVATGELFF. The CDR3 DNA reads TGCAGCGCCCTCACAGGGGTTGCCACCGGGGAGCTGTTTTTT. The chain carries TRBV29-1 and TRBJ2-2, with TRBD1 identical over 7 bases. Germline CDR1 is SQVTM and CDR2 is ANQGSEA. V shed 7 bases and J 4 bases; nucleotides not matched to a gene: 9. The CDR3 runs 14 residues.

This clonotype was counted at least ten times. This sequence joins TRBV24-1 and TRBJ2-5; 7 bases map to TRBD1. The V gene's germline CDR1 is KGHDR and CDR2 SFDVKD. The CDR3 has 19 amino acids. V lost 5 bases, J lost 2 bases, and 19 bases stayed unmatched. The CDR3 loop is CATSARPGQAGRSQETQYF. DNA for the CDR3: TGTGCCACCAGTGCCCGACCAGGACAGGCAGGAAGGTCGCAAGAGACCCAGTACTTC.

This clonotype has ten or more counts. The chain recombines TRBV9 with TRBJ2-7; TRBD2 matches at 7 bases. Germline CDR1 reads SGDLS; CDR2 reads YYNGEE. CDR3 size: 14 residues. Trimming took 4 bases from V and 6 from J; bases not matched to a gene: 10. The CDR3 DNA reads TGTGCCAGCAGCCGGGCTGGAGGGAGGGTCGAGCAGTACTTC. As protein: CASSRAGGRVEQYF.

This clonotype came up many times. The V and J genes are TRBV9 and TRBJ2-1; no firm D call. The CDR3 spans 10 residues. Germline lookup yields CDR1 SGDLS and CDR2 YYNGEE. The CDR3 coding sequence is TGTGCTTCTTCTGGCGATGAGCAGTTCTTC. Protein product: CASSGDEQFF.

The chain recombines TRBV4-2 with TRBJ2-1; D gene unclear. The V end was cut by 1 base, the J end by 7 bases, with 11 bases between. The CDR3 sequence is 14 residues long. CDR1 and CDR2 from the germline V gene are LGHNA and YNFKEQ. The CDR3 nucleotides are TGTGCCAGCAGCCAAGTACAGTTTGAGAATGAGCAGTTCTTC. This codes for CASSQVQFENEQFF.

This clonotype was observed a handful of times. The chain uses TRBV27 and TRBJ1-1, with a tentative D call TRBD1 (5 bases). The germline gives CDR1 MNHEY, CDR2 SMNVEV (reference sequence). The length of the CDR3 is 16 residues. The V and J ends lost 3 bases and 1 base respectively, with 15 bases between them. The DNA of the CDR3 is TGTGCCAGCAGTTTTCTCCTGGGGGGTCAGAACACTGAAGCTTTCTTT. The encoded protein is CASSFLLGGQNTEAFF.

This clonotype was detected only a few times. The chain uses TRBV12-3 or TRBV12-4 and TRBJ2-3; D is tentatively TRBD1 or TRBD2 (6 bases each). This CDR3 spans 15 amino acids. V was clipped by 6 bases and J by 11 bases, with 24 bases between them. The CDR3 spells CASSSSTGGGKMQYF. The CDR3 DNA reads as TGTGCCAGCAGCTCATCCACCGGAGGGGGTAAGATGCAGTATTTT.

With respect to this clonotype: A read error may account for a junction end that differs from germline. J is TRBJ2-3 and V is TRBV24-1; 8 bases match TRBD2. The CDR3 runs 16 residues. Germline V lookup: CDR1 KGHDR, CDR2 SFDVKD. The CDR3 DNA follows: TGTGCCACCAGTGGCTTTCTAGCGGGTAGCACAGATACGCAGTGTTTT. Protein product: CATSGFLAGSTDTQCF.

The CDR3 DNA follows: TGTGCCATCAGTGAGTCGACAGGGCTCTATGGCTACACCTTC. It yields the protein CAISESTGLYGYTF. This rearrangement joins TRBV10-3 to TRBJ1-2; 7 bases agree with TRBD1. The J segment lost 4 bases and the V segment lost 0 bases, leaving 2 bases of the junction unmatched. The CDR3 covers 14 residues. From germline, CDR1 is ENHRY and CDR2 SYGVKD.

This clonotype was detected only a few times. The CDR3, as DNA: TGCGCCAGCAGCTCAATCCTCGACAGCTACGAGCAGTACTTC. It is translated as CASSSILDSYEQYF. The chain combines TRBV5-1 with TRBJ2-7; D perhaps matches TRBD1 (5 bases). The V gene's germline CDR1 is SGHRS and CDR2 YFSETQ. The CDR3 loop spans 14 amino acids. The ends were cut back, 3 bases at V and 3 bases at J, with 13 bases in the middle.

This clonotype was detected only a few times. The genes are TRBV7-2 and TRBJ1-2, with D perhaps matching TRBD1 (6 bases). V lost 4 bases and J 4 bases, leaving 10 bases between the germline ends. The CDR3 loop spans 13 amino acids. CDR1 and CDR2 (germline): SGHTA, FQGNSA. The CDR3, as DNA: TGTGCCAGCAGCTCGACAGGTGCCTATGGCTACACCTTC. Its translation: CASSSTGAYGYTF.

This clonotype was recorded at least ten times. The chain uses TRBV6-2 or TRBV6-3 and TRBJ2-1; D may be TRBD1 (6 bases). The CDR3 has 15 residues. Germline V gene lookup returns CDR1 MNHEY and CDR2 SVGEGT. The ends were cut back, 4 bases at V and 5 bases at J, with 15 bases in the middle. This CDR3 is CASSWAMGAHNEQFF. For the CDR3, the DNA is TGTGCCAGCAGTTGGGCTATGGGGGCCCACAATGAGCAGTTCTTC.

The chain couples TRBV5-4 to TRBJ1-2, with D tentatively TRBD1 (6 bases). This CDR3 contains 15 residues. Germline V lookup: CDR1 SGHNT, CDR2 YYREEE (reference sequence). Trimming removed 3 bases at V and 3 bases at J, with 15 bases between. DNA for the CDR3: TGTGCCAGCAGCTCCGGCAAGGAGGGGGACTATGGCTACACCTTC. This codes for CASSSGKEGDYGYTF. The full variable domain, completed using reference TRBV5-4 and TRBJ1-2, is ETGVTQSPTHLIKTRGQQVTLRCSSQSGHNTVSWYQQALGQGPQFIFQYYREEENGRGNFPPRFSGLQFPNYSSELNVNALELDDSALYLCASSSGKEGDYGYTFGSGTRLTVV.

CDR3 in DNA: TGCGCCAGCAGTCGCAGGGGGGAGACCCAGTACTTC. The encoded protein is CASSRRGETQYF. The gene calls are TRBV10-2 and TRBJ2-5; 7 bases align to TRBD1. CDR1 and CDR2 (germline): WSHSY, SAAADI. Losses at the gene ends were 5 bases for V and 5 bases for J; bases not matched to a gene: 2. The CDR3 extends over 12 amino acids.

This clonotype came up many times. The rearrangement joins TRBV7-8 to TRBJ1-5; 9 bases are shared with TRBD1. Unmatched junction bases numbered 12, after V lost 5 bases and J lost 7 bases. There are 16 residues in the CDR3. Looked up from germline, CDR1 is SGHVS and CDR2 is FQNEAQ. In DNA, the CDR3 is TGTGCCAGCAGCCGCAGACGGGACAGGGTGCGACAGCCCCAGCATTTT. Translating gives CASSRRRDRVRQPQHF.

This chain connects TRBV5-6 to TRBJ1-2, with D uncertain. This CDR3 region has 13 residues. Trimming left V 1 base short and J 4 bases short, with 8 bases between. Germline CDR1 is SGHDT and CDR2 is YYEEEE. CDR3 DNA sequence: TGTGCCAGCAGCTTGCTTAGGTCCTATGGCTACACCTTC. Protein: CASSLLRSYGYTF.

V gene TRBV12-3 or TRBV12-4 combines with J gene TRBJ2-1; TRBD1 is a possible D gene (5 bases). This CDR3 comprises 13 residues. V lost 3 bases and J lost 9, with 12 bases in between. The chain's CDR3 is CASSLNRRGEQFF. As DNA, the CDR3 is TGTGCCAGCAGTTTGAACAGGCGAGGTGAGCAGTTCTTC.

The chain joins TRBV28 to TRBJ1-2; tentative D call: TRBD1 (6 bases). The CDR3 covers 15 residues. Trimming took 2 bases from V and 4 from J, leaving 14 bases between them. Germline V gene data show CDR1 as MDHEN and CDR2 as SYDVKM. This CDR3 is CASSLNLGGTYGYTF. CDR3 nucleotide sequence: TGTGCCAGCAGTTTAAATCTAGGGGGGACCTATGGCTACACCTTC.

This clonotype was observed a handful of times. This sequence joins TRBV14 and TRBJ1-1, with a weak D call TRBD1 (5 bases). The CDR3 is 13 residues long. Trimming cost V 2 bases and J 6 bases, with 10 bases left between them. CDR1 is SGHDN, CDR2 FVKESK, per germline. The CDR3 DNA follows: TGTGCCAGCAGCCAATGGCAGGGCGCTGAAGCTTTCTTT. This encodes CASSQWQGAEAFF.

The CDR3 is CASSLAWAGNTEAFF. Here the CDR3 DNA reads TGTGCCAGCAGCTTAGCGTGGGCCGGGAACACTGAAGCTTTCTTT. The chain joins TRBV7-2 to TRBJ1-1; D is undetermined. V shed 0 bases and J shed 1 base, with 9 bases lying between them. This CDR3 has 15 amino acids. The germline CDR1 and CDR2 sequences are SGHTA and FQGNSA. Full variable domain (missing parts from reference TRBV7-2 and TRBJ1-1): GAGVSQSPSNKVTEKGKDVELRCDPISGHTALYWYRQSLGQGLEFLIYFQGNSAPDKSGLPSDRFSAERTGGSVSTLTIQRTQQEDSAVYLCASSLAWAGNTEAFFGQGTRLTVV.

This clonotype was detected only a few times. This chain connects TRBV6-5 to TRBJ1-5, with no clear D. The CDR3 loop spans 16 amino acids. Germline V gene sequence: CDR1 MNHEY, CDR2 SVGAGI. The V gene lost 2 bases and the J gene lost 4 bases, with 15 bases spanning the gap. The CDR3 sequence: CASSYLDPGSNQPQHF. The DNA for the CDR3 is TGTGCCAGCAGTTACCTGGACCCGGGGAGTAATCAGCCCCAGCATTTT.

This clonotype was observed many times. The CDR3 spells CAISDDASTDTQYF. The DNA for the CDR3 is TGTGCCATCAGTGACGATGCTAGCACAGATACGCAGTATTTT. The chain carries TRBV10-3 and TRBJ2-3; D remains unclear. With 3 bases removed from V and 0 bases from J, the gap between germline ends came to 7 bases. CDR3 length equals 14 residues. In germline, CDR1 is ENHRY, CDR2 SYGVKD.

The rearrangement joins TRBV4-2 to TRBJ2-7; the D is unclear. The CDR3 length is 14 residues. Germline V gene sequence: CDR1 LGHNA, CDR2 YNFKEQ. V lost 0 bases to trimming and J lost 2 bases, with 8 bases between them. CDR3 nucleotides: TGTGCCAGCAGCCAAGAGGCCGCAACCTACGAGCAGTACTTC. Residues: CASSQEAATYEQYF.

The V and J genes are TRBV20-1 and TRBJ2-3, with D perhaps matching TRBD1 or TRBD2 (5 bases each). Between the trimmed V and J ends, which lost 1 base and 2 bases, there was a span of 10 bases. CDR1 DFQATT and CDR2 SNEGSKA come from the germline V gene (reference sequence). The CDR3 has 14 amino acids. The CDR3 DNA follows: TGCAGTGCTAGAGGACCGGGACCCACAGATACGCAGTATTTT. Translated: CSARGPGPTDTQYF.

This clonotype occurred many times. The V and J genes are TRBV6-1 and TRBJ1-2; 9 nucleotides agree with TRBD1. The CDR3 runs 13 residues. V lost 9 bases to trimming and J lost 3 bases; unmatched junction nucleotides: 5. From germline, CDR1 is MNHNS and CDR2 SASEGT. The CDR3 bases are TGTGCCAGTGGACAGGGGCCCTACTATGGCTACACCTTC. Its translation is CASGQGPYYGYTF.

The chain has TRBV30 and TRBJ2-1; D not resolved. V lost 3 bases, J lost 5 bases, and 11 bases lay in between. Germline CDR1 is GTSNPN and CDR2 is SVGIG (reference sequence). The CDR3 is 13 amino acids. CDR3 region: CAWSLDGDNEQFF. The CDR3 DNA follows: TGTGCCTGGAGCTTGGACGGAGACAATGAGCAGTTCTTC.

This clonotype was counted many times. The chain has TRBV7-8 and TRBJ1-5; D unresolved. Trimming removed 2 bases at V and 2 bases at J, with 10 bases between. Germline CDR1 is SGHVS and CDR2 is FQNEAQ. This CDR3 is 15 amino acids long. CDR3 sequence: CASSLLRTRNQPQHF. CDR3 sequence (DNA): TGTGCCAGCAGCTTATTGCGGACCCGCAATCAGCCCCAGCATTTT.

The chain combines TRBV7-9 with TRBJ2-2; no definite D call. Per the germline V gene, CDR1 is SEHNR and CDR2 is FQNEAQ (reference sequence). The CDR3 covers 14 residues. Trimming stripped 5 bases from V and 5 bases from J, with 12 bases between. The CDR3 reads CASSPLTGTGELFF. CDR3 DNA sequence: TGTGCCAGCAGCCCGCTCACGGGTACCGGGGAGCTGTTTTTT.

V and J are TRBV7-2 and TRBJ2-3, with 7 bases fitting TRBD2. The trim removed 8 bases at V and 5 bases at J, leaving 7 bases unmatched. CDR1 is SGHTA and CDR2 is FQGNSA in the germline V gene. The length of the CDR3 is 13 residues. CDR3 sequence reads: CASAAGVLDTQYF. The CDR3 DNA is TGTGCCAGCGCGGCGGGAGTTTTAGATACGCAGTATTTT.